These 32 T cell receptor beta chains originate from one sample sequenced in a study of control samples from healthy donors and cancer patients. Sequenced by immunoSEQ multiplex PCR; TCRdb stores in-frame clones only, minus some. The table includes about 75,000 clones, more than 75% detected once. Sequencing was carried out using blood. The receptors derive from a man aged 50 or older in good health.

The J gene is TRBJ1-2, the V gene TRBV28; 10 nucleotides line up with TRBD1. Germline CDR1 reads MDHEN; CDR2 reads SYDVKM. V gave up 5 bases and J gave up 4 bases; unmatched junction bases: 10. The CDR3 runs to 16 residues. CDR3 protein: CASSTGTGVLSYGYTF. Written as DNA, the CDR3 is TGTGCCAGCAGTACCGGGACAGGGGTTCTCAGCTATGGCTACACCTTC.

This clone was detected once. This rearrangement joins TRBV28 to TRBJ2-4; possibly TRBD1 for D (5 bases). The CDR3 contains 13 residues. V was trimmed by 8 bases and J by 2 bases, leaving 10 bases between them. In germline, CDR1 is MDHEN, CDR2 SYDVKM. The CDR3 reads CASWAGTKNIQYF. CDR3 in DNA: TGTGCCAGCTGGGCAGGGACCAAAAACATTCAGTACTTC.

V usage is TRBV11-3 and J usage is TRBJ1-2; the D gene is possibly TRBD1 (6 bases). V was trimmed by 1 base and J by 4 bases, leaving 16 bases between them. The CDR3 covers 16 residues. Germline V CDR1 and CDR2: SGHNT, YENEEA. The CDR3 DNA follows: TGTGCCAGCAGCTTAGTGATGGGGGGCGCGGTCTATGGCTACACCTTC. As protein: CASSLVMGGAVYGYTF.

This chain uses TRBV11-2 with TRBJ2-7; 9 bases agree with TRBD1. This CDR3 has 16 amino acids. The germline CDR1 and CDR2 sequences are SGHAT and FQNNGV. V gave up 5 bases and J gave up 7 bases; unmatched junction bases: 15. CDR3 residues: CASSTPAGQGSREQYF. CDR3 bases: TGTGCCAGCAGCACGCCCGCAGGACAGGGGTCGAGGGAGCAGTACTTC.

V is TRBV5-1 and J is TRBJ2-1, with a weak D call TRBD2 (5 bases). The germline V gene encodes CDR1 SGHRS and CDR2 YFSETQ. The CDR3 loop spans 14 amino acids. V gave up 1 base and J gave up 2 bases, with 7 bases separating them. CDR3 residues: CASSLTSTYNEQFF. CDR3 nucleotide sequence: TGCGCCAGCAGCTTGACTAGTACCTACAATGAGCAGTTCTTC.

This clone was seen more than once but under ten times. The chain has TRBV19 and TRBJ2-2; 8 nucleotides match TRBD1. The CDR3 spans 16 residues. Trimming at V came to 6 bases and at J to 4 bases, leaving 10 bases not matched to a gene. The germline V gene has CDR1 LNHDA and CDR2 SQIVND (reference sequence). The CDR3 DNA sequence: TGTGCCAGTAGAGACCTAGGACAGGGTCGCACCGGGGAGCTGTTTTTT. The encoded protein is CASRDLGQGRTGELFF.

The genes are TRBV5-6 and TRBJ2-1; TRBD1 matches at 9 bases. V was pared by 4 bases and J by 2 bases, with 7 bases of the junction left unmatched. The CDR3 runs 16 residues. From germline, CDR1 is SGHDT and CDR2 YYEEEE. The CDR3 DNA reads TGTGCCAGCAGCGCGTCGGACAGGGGCCCCTACAATGAGCAGTTCTTC. Its translation is CASSASDRGPYNEQFF.

The chain combines TRBV11-2 with TRBJ1-3; D not certain. Germline CDR1 is SGHAT and CDR2 is FQNNGV. This CDR3 region has 16 residues. The germline V and J ends were trimmed by 5 bases and 3 bases, with 17 bases remaining between them. The CDR3 coding sequence is TGTGCCAGCAGCCGCTCGCTCGGGCCCGATGGAAACACCATATATTTT. The encoded protein is CASSRSLGPDGNTIYF. Variable domain in full (rest from reference TRBV11-2 and TRBJ1-3): EAGVAQSPRYKIIEKRQSVAFWCNPISGHATLYWYQQILGQGPKLLIQFQNNGVVDDSQLPKDRFSAERLKGVDSTLKIQPAKLEDSAVYLCASSRSLGPDGNTIYFGEGSWLTVV.

The rearrangement joins TRBV18 to TRBJ2-4, with D perhaps TRBD1 (6 bases). The germline V gene has CDR1 KGHSH and CDR2 LQKENI. V lost 6 bases and J lost 12, with 15 bases in between. CDR3 length: 12 residues. The CDR3 sequence: CASSPVRDNQYF. The CDR3 DNA reads as TGTGCCAGCTCCCCGGTCCGGGACAATCAGTACTTC.

The J gene is TRBJ2-7, the V gene TRBV15, with 9 bases matching TRBD1. The V segment lost 5 bases and the J segment 1 base; nucleotides outside the gene matches: 9. The CDR3 contains 16 residues. Germline lookup yields CDR1 LNHNV and CDR2 YYDKDF (reference sequence). The CDR3 bases are TGTGCCACCAGCCCCACAGACAGGGGGTTTTCCTACGAGCAGTACTTC. The encoded protein is CATSPTDRGFSYEQYF.

V usage is TRBV7-2 and J usage is TRBJ2-2, with no clear D. V was pared by 5 bases and J by 1 base, with 8 bases between. CDR3 length: 14 residues. The germline CDR1 and CDR2 sequences are SGHTA and FQGNSA. The CDR3 here is CASSLLRNTGELFF. CDR3 nucleotides: TGTGCCAGCAGCCTGCTACGGAACACCGGGGAGCTGTTTTTT.

This chain joins TRBV27 and TRBJ2-1; D gene unclear. This CDR3 is built from 14 residues. Trimming left V 5 bases short and J 0 bases short, with 8 bases between. Germline assignment: CDR1 MNHEY and CDR2 SMNVEV (reference sequence). Written as DNA, the CDR3 is TGTGCCAGCAGTATCACGGGCTCCTACAATGAGCAGTTCTTC. Its protein product is CASSITGSYNEQFF.

The chain uses TRBV12-3 or TRBV12-4 and TRBJ2-4; D uncertain. This CDR3 comprises 13 residues. V lost 6 bases to trimming and J lost 5 bases, with 11 bases between them. The DNA of the CDR3 is TGTGCCAGCAGCATAGATAGACAAAACATTCAGTACTTC. Amino acids: CASSIDRQNIQYF.

For this clone: Other DNA sequences of this sample code for an identical CDR3. V gene TRBV9 combines with J gene TRBJ1-1; D ambiguous. V was trimmed by 0 bases and J by 1 base, leaving 7 bases between them. This CDR3 region has 14 residues. The germline CDR1 and CDR2 sequences are SGDLS and YYNGEE. The CDR3 sequence is CASSVGGWNTEAFF. DNA of the CDR3: TGTGCCAGCAGCGTAGGGGGTTGGAACACTGAAGCTTTCTTT.

The chain is built from TRBV15 and TRBJ1-5; the D gene is possibly TRBD1 (5 bases). V was trimmed by 5 bases and J by 4 bases, leaving 15 bases between them. The CDR3 is 15 amino acids. The V gene's germline CDR1 is LNHNV and CDR2 YYDKDF (reference sequence). CDR3 residues: CATSEWDRKNQPQHF. CDR3 nucleotides: TGTGCCACCAGCGAATGGGACCGGAAAAATCAGCCCCAGCATTTT.

This chain links TRBV24-1 with TRBJ2-1; 12 bases line up with TRBD2. There are 17 residues in the CDR3. After removal of 3 bases from V and 6 bases from J, the junction contained 8 bases not matched to a gene. CDR1 is KGHDR and CDR2 is SFDVKD in the germline V gene. This chain's CDR3 is CATSDGASGRVLNEQFF. DNA for the CDR3: TGTGCCACCAGTGATGGGGCTAGCGGGAGGGTCCTCAATGAGCAGTTCTTC.

This rearrangement joins TRBV11-3 to TRBJ2-5, with D perhaps matching TRBD1 or TRBD2 (6 bases each). V gave up 0 bases and J gave up 5 bases, with 13 bases separating them. Germline lookup yields CDR1 SGHNT and CDR2 YENEEA. CDR3 length: 15 residues. CDR3 sequence: CASSLDGGAGETQYF. The CDR3 bases are TGTGCCAGCAGCTTAGATGGGGGCGCGGGGGAGACCCAGTACTTC.

The count of this clone is one. V and J are TRBV9 and TRBJ2-2; D is ambiguous. Germline V gives CDR1 SGDLS, CDR2 YYNGEE. The V gene lost 0 bases and the J gene lost 5 bases, with 11 bases spanning the gap. The CDR3 has 15 residues. CDR3 in DNA: TGTGCCAGCAGCGTAGGAGTAGCAGAGACCGGGGAGCTGTTTTTT. Amino acids: CASSVGVAETGELFF.

The DNA for the CDR3 is TGTGCCAGCAGACCTCTCGGAGAAGGGTACACTGAAGCTTTCTTT. Protein sequence: CASRPLGEGYTEAFF. The chain has TRBV6-5 and TRBJ1-1; no firm D call. CDR3 length: 15 residues. Trimming cost V 6 bases and J 3 bases, with 17 bases left between them. Germline CDR1 and CDR2: MNHEY and SVGAGI.

With regard to this clone: A junction boundary mismatches the germline segment, possibly from a read error. The J gene is TRBJ2-7, the V gene TRBV7-2; no reliable D call. The CDR3 covers 12 residues. Germline-derived CDR1 and CDR2 are SGHTA and FQGNSA. CDR3 sequence (DNA): TGTGCCAGCAGCGTAGCTACCTACGAGCAGTACTTC. Residues: CASSVATYEQYF.

The chain has TRBV4-3 and TRBJ1-2, with D possibly TRBD1 on 6 matching bases. The germline gives CDR1 LGHNA, CDR2 YSLEER. Deletions cut 0 bases from V and 5 bases from J, with 19 bases between. The CDR3 spans 17 residues. In DNA, the CDR3 is TGCGCCAGCAGCCAAGAAAGGACGGACAGTAATGAGTATGGCTACACCTTC. Translated, it gives CASSQERTDSNEYGYTF.

The chain carries TRBV21-1 and TRBJ2-3; the table assigns TRBD2, which was not confirmed against the DNA. TRBV21-1 is recorded as a pseudogene. CDR3 size: 18 residues. The CDR3 sequence: CASSKAQGAGPNTDTQYF. CDR3 nucleotide sequence: TGTGCCAGCAGCAAAGCCCAAGGTGCGGGGCCGAACACAGATACGCAGTATTTT.

DNA of the CDR3: TGTGCCAGCAGTTACCTTCCCTCTAGCGGGTCCTACGAGCAGTACTTC. Its translation: CASSYLPSSGSYEQYF. The rearrangement links TRBV6-5 to TRBJ2-7; 8 bases line up with TRBD2. V was pared by 2 bases and J by 1 base, with 7 bases of the junction left unmatched. The CDR3 extends over 16 amino acids. Germline V gene lookup returns CDR1 MNHEY and CDR2 SVGAGI.

This chain joins TRBV6-5 and TRBJ1-3; D is perhaps TRBD1 (5 bases). The length of the CDR3 is 15 residues. Per germline, CDR1 MNHEY and CDR2 SVGAGI. Trimming took off 5 bases at V and 0 bases at J, with 11 bases between the two ends. This CDR3 is CASSTTANSGNTIYF. The CDR3 DNA is TGTGCCAGCAGTACGACAGCCAACTCTGGAAACACCATATATTTT.

The V and J genes are TRBV11-2 and TRBJ2-7; maybe TRBD2 (6 bases). This CDR3 is 13 amino acids long. V gave up 4 bases and J gave up 6 bases, with 13 bases separating them. Germline loops: CDR1 SGHAT, CDR2 FQNNGV. Written as DNA, the CDR3 is TGTGCCAGCAGCTCACAAAACGGGGGCGAGCAGTACTTC. Translating gives CASSSQNGGEQYF.

The chain couples TRBV7-3 to TRBJ2-7; no reliable D call. Between the trimmed V and J ends, which lost 0 bases and 2 bases, there was a span of 17 bases. Germline V gene lookup returns CDR1 SGHTA and CDR2 FQGTGA. The CDR3 is 17 amino acids. The CDR3 nucleotides are TGTGCCAGCAGCTTAACCTTGCCCATGTTGGATACCTACGAGCAGTACTTC. Translated, it gives CASSLTLPMLDTYEQYF.

V usage is TRBV19 and J usage is TRBJ2-5; 7 bases agree with TRBD1. Germline-derived CDR1 and CDR2 are LNHDA and SQIVND (reference sequence). The CDR3 length is 15 residues. The V and J ends lost 3 bases and 1 base, in that order; junction bases with no gene match: 5. The CDR3 reads CASSMTGTVQETQYF. The CDR3 coding sequence is TGTGCCAGTAGTATGACGGGGACAGTCCAAGAGACCCAGTACTTC.

This clone was recorded only once. The V call is TRBV7-2, the J call TRBJ2-1, with 11 bases aligning to TRBD2. This CDR3 has 13 amino acids. V lost 5 bases, J lost 9 bases, and 3 bases stayed unmatched. Looked up from germline, CDR1 is SGHTA and CDR2 is FQGNSA. The CDR3, as DNA: TGTGCCAGCAGCACTAGCGGGAGTGGTGAGCAGTTCTTC. Its translation: CASSTSGSGEQFF.

The V and J genes are TRBV28 and TRBJ1-5; a weak D match, TRBD1 (6 bases). There are 15 residues in the CDR3. The germline V and J ends were trimmed by 3 bases and 7 bases, with 16 bases remaining between them. The V gene's germline CDR1 is MDHEN and CDR2 SYDVKM. The CDR3, as DNA: TGTGCCAGCAGTTTCTACAGGGCAGTAGGGCAGCCCCAGCATTTT. Its translation is CASSFYRAVGQPQHF.

The CDR3 spells CASTRFWRVAGEGTGELFF. The CDR3 DNA is TGTGCCAGCACTAGGTTCTGGAGGGTAGCGGGAGAGGGGACCGGGGAGCTGTTTTTT. The V and J genes are TRBV27 and TRBJ2-2; TRBD2 agrees at 9 bases. From germline, CDR1 is MNHEY and CDR2 SMNVEV (reference sequence). Trimming took 7 bases from V and 5 from J; bases not matched to a gene: 20. This CDR3 comprises 19 residues.

The chain uses TRBV5-6 and TRBJ1-1; no clear D gene. Germline V gene sequence: CDR1 SGHDT, CDR2 YYEEEE. The germline V and J ends were trimmed by 6 bases and 5 bases, with 14 bases remaining between them. CDR3 length: 13 residues. The CDR3 protein is CASTPRPTTEAFF. For the CDR3, the DNA is TGTGCCAGCACCCCCCGACCAACGACTGAAGCTTTCTTT.

The V gene is TRBV12-3 or TRBV12-4, the J gene TRBJ2-5; D unclear. The CDR3 is 13 residues long. V shed 2 bases and J shed 3 bases, with 7 bases lying between them. The DNA for the CDR3 is TGTGCCAGCAGTTTACTAGGAGAAGAGACCCAGTACTTC. Its protein product is CASSLLGEETQYF.